Listed below are T cell receptor beta chains from one sample, sequenced in a study of cytomegalovirus exposure and HLA in healthy donors. Sequenced by immunoSEQ multiplex PCR; TCRdb stores in-frame clones only, minus some. The sample shows 65,000 to 100,000 clones, 75% to 80% of them seen only once. Sequencing was performed on PBMCs. The source of these receptors is a female donor in good health and CMV-seronegative. The CDR3 runs from the conserved cysteine through the conserved F or W.

j_call,v_call,cdr3_aa
TRBJ2-3,TRBV4-2,CASSQEARGRAYTDTQYF
TRBJ1-5,TRBV28,CASRGSGNQPQHF
TRBJ2-1,TRBV28,CASSAPSGSTNEQFF
TRBJ2-3,TRBV7-7,CASSPGQGADTQYF
TRBJ2-3,TRBV30,CAWSQAGGGSTDTQYF
TRBJ2-5,TRBV2,CATRTSVETQYF
TRBJ1-2,TRBV29-1,CSVDSDSYTF
TRBJ2-7,TRBV28,CASSFWTGVSYEQYF
TRBJ1-2,TRBV11-2,CASSSLQGFDYGYTF
TRBJ1-5,TRBV19,CASSATQGAGNQPQHF
TRBJ2-1,TRBV7-2,CASSPGGSYNEQFF
TRBJ1-4,TRBV5-1,CASSRQVEEKLFF
TRBJ2-5,TRBV13,CASSLEGETQYF
TRBJ2-7,TRBV29-1,CSVGMGGYEQYF
TRBJ2-5,TRBV6-5,CASSPTTGTSGGAHF
TRBJ1-5,TRBV7-8,CASSPDRGRGNQPQHF
TRBJ2-5,TRBV5-1,CASSFSGLAGAGETQYF
TRBJ2-7,TRBV7-8,CASSSRIRASGLLGEQYF
TRBJ2-1,TRBV5-1,CASSAGQGFGEQFF
TRBJ1-5,TRBV27,CASSWGQGNNQPQHF
TRBJ2-7,TRBV7-9,CASSATSGRGEQYF
TRBJ1-1,TRBV29-1,CSVVGGVTEAFF
TRBJ1-1,TRBV5-1,CASSLVGGNTEAFF
TRBJ1-1,TRBV19,CASSSGQGNTEAFF
TRBJ1-1,TRBV10-3,CASRTENTEAFF
TRBJ2-7,TRBV7-9,CAGLRGSDGIGVQYF
TRBJ2-7,TRBV29-1,CSVEVGQGSDEQYF
TRBJ2-2,TRBV27,CASSFLNTGELFF